A single T cell receptor (beta chain) is shown here with its context. Its antigen remains undetermined. Base qualities are not provided; no much larger clone lies one nucleotide away. Following the manufacturer's recommendations, the immunoSEQ kit was used to generate TCR beta libraries from genomic DNA. Library preparation used a first multiplex PCR with proprietary primers, then a second PCR adding unique barcodes, with bead cleanups after each round. A positive control reaction and a negative control reaction, both provided in the kit, were run with every batch of samples. The final libraries were assessed on an Agilent 4200 TapeStation D1000 ScreenTape, pooled by volume, and quantified by qPCR. Sequencing was performed on an Illumina NextSeq500 with a MidOutput 150-cycle cartridge, and 156 Read1 and 15 Index1 cycles were run with kit custom primers. The pooled library was loaded at roughly 1 pM with 20% PhiX control spiked in. The study's own analysis went as follows. Vendor-processed data were analyzed in R, with a clonotype defined as all T cells sharing the same CDR3 nucleotide sequence. In the clone abundance analyses, frequencies in each sample were normalized to that sample's 10,000 most abundant clones. Public T cell clones, averaging fewer than five per sample, were removed before analysis. An abundance difference of at least 32-fold between compartments was the criterion for calling clonotypes tumor-enriched or baseline blood-enriched. A beta-binomial differential abundance model was used to identify clonotypes that were expanded or contracted between blood time points. Tumor-blood repertoire similarity was measured with the Baroni-Urbani and Buser coefficient, and groups were compared using two-tailed Wilcoxon tests in R. TCRdb holds this immuneACCESS table with in-frame rearrangements only. Some clones are missing; in checked studies, unresolved V genes explain under half, and the rest has no known cause. Clonal size and the V and J genes are those of that table, whereas D and trimming came from the DNA. The sample yields 100,000 to 150,000 clones; more than 70% were counted once. The ten largest clones capture over 4.5% of the sample.

This entry is derived from a study of radiation and T cells in renal cell carcinoma (TCRdb year 2020). Regarding the study in general: The samples were obtained from a clinical trial, where primary renal cell carcinomas were treated with 15 Gy stereotactic body radiation therapy and then removed by nephrectomy 4 weeks afterward. TCR beta sequencing covered fewer than 60 samples in total, comprising roughly 26 tumors and around 27 peripheral blood samples. In the approximately 58 samples combined, about 4 million unique CDR3 nucleotide sequences were found, encoding roughly 3,000,000 unique CDR3 amino acid sequences. The paper as a whole reports these results and caveats: Because the trial had a single-armed design, the trial could not examine how radiation dose or scheduling affected the TCR repertoire. An increase in top tumor clonotypes in blood was observed from baseline to 2 weeks post-radiation, followed by contraction by 4 weeks, which was taken to suggest transient expansion of tumor-resident clones. Dynamics of the blood repertoire were not tracked past 4 weeks after treatment. Because no pretreatment tumor biopsies were available, whether clonotypes were present in the tumor at baseline could not be determined.

The cysteine opens and the phenylalanine closes a CDR3 of 13 amino acids. Of the read, only the CDR3 DNA is kept; its 39 bases are in frame from base 1. Trimming at the junction amounts to 5 bases on V and 4 bases on J, and the germline ends lie 9 bases apart. The germline V gene (reference sequence) gives CDR1 as MNHNY and CDR2 as SVGAGI. The label giving this sample's time point can be read as: blood 2 weeks post-SBRT. Interpreted using the paper, the treatment or condition label stands for: 15 Gy SBRT to primary tumor, nephrectomy 4 weeks later. To track tumor-enriched clonotypes, serial peripheral blood was sampled from radiation-treated patients at baseline and at 2 weeks and 4 weeks after SBRT. All patients had renal cell carcinoma with clear cell pathology. Genomic DNA for TCR sequencing was prepared using the QIAamp DNA Blood Mini Kit (Qiagen). The analyses included just those samples that passed every quality control check.

This specimen was blood, taken from a patient whose treatment included radiotherapy and nephrectomy. The sequence links TRBV6-6 to TRBJ1-5; the D gene lacks a confident call. The receptor was derived from a woman between 65 and 79 years old with renal cell carcinoma. The nucleotide sequence is TGTGCCAGCAGTAGTACTGGTAATCAGCCCCAGCATTTT. It encodes CASSSTGNQPQHF.